One TCR beta chain is described in this entry. Its antigen is unknown. Method: immunoSEQ multiplex PCR; TCRdb's copy keeps in-frame clones and lacks some. The profile shows 130,000 to 150,000 clones, about 86% of them singletons. Described time point: blood 4 weeks post-SBRT, at nephrectomy. Noted treatment: 15 Gy SBRT to primary tumor, nephrectomy 4 weeks later. The CDR3 covers 15 residues. The germline gives CDR1 LGHNA, CDR2 YNFKEQ. V shed 0 bases and J shed 12 bases, with 18 bases lying between them. The source of the sample is a study of radiation and T cells in renal cell carcinoma. The study, taken as a whole, reports: From baseline, blood top tumor clonotypes peaked at 2 weeks post-radiation.

The sequencing used blood, collected from a patient whose treatment included radiotherapy and nephrectomy. This TCR came from a woman aged 45-59 years with renal cell carcinoma. V is TRBV4-2 and J is TRBJ1-5; D unresolved. The CDR3 reads CASSQEGGWFKVQHF. CDR3 sequence (DNA): TGTGCCAGCAGCCAAGAAGGTGGGTGGTTTAAGGTCCAGCATTTT.